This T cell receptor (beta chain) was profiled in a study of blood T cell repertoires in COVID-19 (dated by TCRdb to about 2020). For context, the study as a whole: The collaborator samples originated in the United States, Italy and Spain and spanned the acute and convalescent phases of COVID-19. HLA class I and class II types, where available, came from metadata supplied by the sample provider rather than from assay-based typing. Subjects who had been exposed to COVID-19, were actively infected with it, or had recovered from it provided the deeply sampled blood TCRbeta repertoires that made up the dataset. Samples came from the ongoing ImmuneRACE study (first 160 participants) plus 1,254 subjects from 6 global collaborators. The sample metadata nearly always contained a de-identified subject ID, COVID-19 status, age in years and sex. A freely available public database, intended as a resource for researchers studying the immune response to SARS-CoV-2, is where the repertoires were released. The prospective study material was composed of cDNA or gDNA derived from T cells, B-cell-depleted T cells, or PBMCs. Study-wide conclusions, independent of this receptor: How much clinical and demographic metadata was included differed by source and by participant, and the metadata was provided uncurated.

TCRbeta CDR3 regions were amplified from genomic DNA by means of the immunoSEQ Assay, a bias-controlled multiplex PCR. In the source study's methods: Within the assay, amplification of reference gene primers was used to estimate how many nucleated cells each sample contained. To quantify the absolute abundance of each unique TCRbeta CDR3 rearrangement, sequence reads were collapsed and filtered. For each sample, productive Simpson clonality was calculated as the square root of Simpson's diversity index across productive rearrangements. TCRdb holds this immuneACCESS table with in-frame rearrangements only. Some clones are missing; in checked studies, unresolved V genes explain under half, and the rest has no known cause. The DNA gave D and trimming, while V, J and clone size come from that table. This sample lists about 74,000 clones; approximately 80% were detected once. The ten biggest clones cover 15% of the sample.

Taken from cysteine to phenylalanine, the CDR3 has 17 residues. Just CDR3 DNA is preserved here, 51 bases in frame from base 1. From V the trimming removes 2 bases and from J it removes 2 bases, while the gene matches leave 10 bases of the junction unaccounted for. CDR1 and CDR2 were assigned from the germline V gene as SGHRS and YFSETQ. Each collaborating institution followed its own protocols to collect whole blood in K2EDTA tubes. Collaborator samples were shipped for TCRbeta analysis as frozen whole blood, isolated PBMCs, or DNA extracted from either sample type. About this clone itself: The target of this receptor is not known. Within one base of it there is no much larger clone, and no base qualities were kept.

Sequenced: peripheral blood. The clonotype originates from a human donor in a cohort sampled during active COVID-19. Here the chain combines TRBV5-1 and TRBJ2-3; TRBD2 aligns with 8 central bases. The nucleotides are TGCGCCAGCAGCTTCCTGCCTAGCGGGCGTTTCACAGATACGCAGTATTTT. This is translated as CASSFLPSGRFTDTQYF.